These 25 T cell receptor beta chains were sequenced from one sample in a study of human T cells and chemical hapten exposure (dated by TCRdb to 2020 to 2023). According to the study, the label for this sample's time point signals: healthy volunteer bleed at 2 weeks. Unfractionated whole blood was collected in Tempus Blood RNA tubes, and total RNA was extracted from that blood. The library was prepared using RACE. Data came from a NextSeq 500. Using fastp at Q25 and MiXCR, TCRdb reprocessed the public reads and kept productive beta chains. Every distinct CDR3 protein forms one entry, paired with its most common genes and DNA. Present in this sample are approximately 45,000 distinct CDR3 sequences, approximately 4.5% of which were seen just once. In total, the top ten clones hold around 1.6% of the sample. Sequenced input: whole blood. The receptor source for this set is a female donor in good health. Some clones in this sample may be carry-over from other donors' samples.

In this sample, this clonotype turned up a few times. The rearrangement joins TRBV18 to TRBJ2-1, with D hard to call. Trimming stripped 4 bases from V and 1 base from J, with 8 bases between. The CDR3 totals 14 residues. Germline loops: CDR1 KGHSH, CDR2 LQKENI. The CDR3 DNA is TGTGCCAGCTCACGCCCTTCGTCCTACAATGAGCAGTTCTTC. It is translated as CASSRPSSYNEQFF.

This clonotype was detected ten times or more. This chain connects TRBV4-2 to TRBJ1-6; D might be TRBD1 (6 bases). Trimming stripped 1 base from V and 6 bases from J, with 13 bases between. Germline V gene data show CDR1 as LGHNA and CDR2 as YNFKEQ. The CDR3 runs to 16 residues. The chain's CDR3 is CASSQARGSGNSPLHF. The DNA for the CDR3 is TGTGCCAGCAGCCAAGCCAGGGGCAGTGGTAATTCACCCCTCCACTTT.

A few counts support this clonotype. J is TRBJ1-1 and V is TRBV4-3, with TRBD1 identical over 9 bases. Per germline, CDR1 LGHNA and CDR2 YSLEER. V shed 4 bases, J shed 5 bases, and the junction held 8 bases outside the gene matches. The CDR3 has 15 amino acids. CDR3 region: CASSPGGTGLTEAFF. The CDR3 DNA sequence: TGCGCCAGCAGCCCTGGGGGGACAGGGCTGACTGAAGCTTTCTTT.

This clonotype has a single count. The chain is built from TRBV5-1 and TRBJ2-5; 10 bases map to TRBD1. J lost 4 bases, V lost 1 base, and 10 bases had no gene match. This CDR3 spans 17 amino acids. Germline values: CDR1 SGHRS, CDR2 YFSETQ. Here the CDR3 reads CASSLRTGQGKGETQYF. The CDR3 bases are TGCGCCAGCAGCTTGCGAACGGGACAGGGGAAGGGAGAGACCCAGTACTTC.

This clonotype was seen repeatedly, ten times or more. This chain connects TRBV27 to TRBJ1-1; a weak D match, TRBD1 (5 bases). The ends were cut back, 4 bases at V and 7 bases at J, with 13 bases in the middle. CDR3 length: 13 residues. Germline values: CDR1 MNHEY, CDR2 SMNVEV (reference sequence). CDR3 DNA: TGTGCCAGCAGTTCCCCGGGACTTATTGAAGCTTTCTTT. Translated: CASSSPGLIEAFF.

The sample holds many counts of this clonotype. The gene calls are TRBV7-2 and TRBJ2-7, with TRBD2 matching over 9 bases. The CDR3 loop spans 15 amino acids. Germline assignment: CDR1 SGHTA and CDR2 FQGNSA. After removal of 1 base from V and 5 bases from J, the junction contained 6 bases not matched to a gene. DNA of the CDR3: TGTGCCAGCAGCTTAGTGGGGGCTAGCGGGGACGAGCAGTACTTC. It is translated as CASSLVGASGDEQYF.

This clonotype showed up many times. This chain connects TRBV7-2 to TRBJ2-1; possibly TRBD1 or TRBD2 for D (8 bases each). This CDR3 has 17 amino acids. Germline loops: CDR1 SGHTA, CDR2 FQGNSA. The ends were cut back, 4 bases at V and 2 bases at J, with 18 bases in the middle. In nucleotides, the CDR3 is TGTGCCAGCAGCTCCACGGGGGGGGACAGGCCCTACAATGAGCAGTTCTTC. This translates into CASSSTGGDRPYNEQFF.

This clonotype was seen many times. The rearrangement links TRBV10-3 to TRBJ1-1; D is unresolved. Trimming cost V 2 bases and J 3 bases, with 13 bases left between them. This CDR3 has 15 residues. Germline CDR1 reads ENHRY; CDR2 reads SYGVKD. The CDR3 reads CAISEVGWRDTEAFF. The CDR3 DNA is TGTGCCATCAGTGAGGTCGGGTGGCGGGACACTGAAGCTTTCTTT.

The chain employs TRBV12-3 or TRBV12-4 and TRBJ1-2; tentative D call: TRBD1 (6 bases). The CDR3 extends over 13 amino acids. Trimming took 3 bases from V and 7 from J, leaving 12 bases between them. CDR3 amino acids: CASSFGQGLGYTF. In DNA, the CDR3 is TGTGCCAGCAGTTTTGGGCAGGGGCTTGGCTACACCTTC.

The table lists this clonotype with many counts. Germline and junction disagree at one end, which may indicate a read error. The CDR3 loop is CASTLAEETQYF. The DNA for the CDR3 is TGCGCCAGCACCTTGGCGGAAGAGACCCAGTACTTC. This chain connects TRBV5-1 to TRBJ2-5; D not certain. The CDR3 consists of 12 residues. The germline V gene encodes CDR1 SGHRS and CDR2 YFSETQ. Using reference TRBV5-1 and TRBJ2-5 for the parts outside the CDR3, the full variable domain is KAGVTQTPRYLIKTRGQQVTLSCSPISGHRSVSWYQQTPGQGLQFLFEYFSETQRNKGNFPGRFSGRQFSNSRSEMNVSTLELGDSALYLCASTLAEETQYFGPGTRLLVL.

This clonotype was detected many times. The J gene is TRBJ1-2, the V gene TRBV6-5; D remains unclear. Germline loops: CDR1 MNHEY, CDR2 SVGAGI. V lost 8 bases, J lost 5 bases, and 15 bases lay in between. The CDR3 runs to 13 residues. The DNA of the CDR3 is TGTGCCAGCGGTGGCCGAGAGGAGTATGGCTACACCTTC. Translated: CASGGREEYGYTF.

The sample holds many counts of this clonotype. The V gene is TRBV20-1, the J gene TRBJ1-6, with 10 bases matching TRBD1. J gave up 6 bases and V 5 bases, and 10 bases lay outside the gene matches. Germline V gives CDR1 DFQATT, CDR2 SNEGSKA (reference sequence). The CDR3 is made up of 16 amino acids. The CDR3 DNA reads as TGCAGTGCTCGCGGGACAGGGGTTCTCCTTAATTCACCCCTCCACTTT. It translates to CSARGTGVLLNSPLHF.

The V and J genes are TRBV7-2 and TRBJ1-3; unclear D gene. This CDR3 has 15 residues. From germline, CDR1 is SGHTA and CDR2 FQGNSA. Trimming stripped 5 bases from V and 4 bases from J, with 15 bases between. The CDR3, as DNA: TGTGCCAGCAGCCCCGCTGGCTTACGGGGAAACACCATATATTTT. Translation gives CASSPAGLRGNTIYF.

At least ten counts were recorded for this clonotype. The chain combines TRBV7-2 with TRBJ2-5; a weak D match, TRBD1 (6 bases). CDR1 is SGHTA and CDR2 is FQGNSA in the germline V gene. This CDR3 has 14 residues. Trimming took 5 bases from V and 0 from J, leaving 10 bases between them. The CDR3 DNA reads as TGTGCCAGCAGCCGCCGGGACAACCAAGAGACCCAGTACTTC. Translated: CASSRRDNQETQYF.

This clonotype was counted between two and nine times. V and J are TRBV11-2 and TRBJ1-1, with 9 bases matching TRBD1. Germline lookup yields CDR1 SGHAT and CDR2 FQNNGV. The ends lost 3 bases at V and 11 bases at J; junction bases unmatched: 4. CDR3 length: 12 amino acids. CDR3 residues: CASSLDRGLAFF. CDR3 DNA sequence: TGTGCCAGCAGCTTGGACAGGGGTCTGGCTTTCTTT. Full variable domain (remainder filled in from reference TRBV11-2 and TRBJ1-1): EAGVAQSPRYKIIEKRQSVAFWCNPISGHATLYWYQQILGQGPKLLIQFQNNGVVDDSQLPKDRFSAERLKGVDSTLKIQPAKLEDSAVYLCASSLDRGLAFFGQGTRLTVV.

The table lists this clonotype with many counts. CDR3 bases: TGTGCCAGCTCACCAGATGGTACAGATACGCAGTATTTT. This translates into CASSPDGTDTQYF. The V call is TRBV7-9, the J call TRBJ2-3; D is unresolved. The germline V gene has CDR1 SEHNR and CDR2 FQNEAQ (reference sequence). Deletions cut 8 bases from V and 3 bases from J, with 12 bases between. This CDR3 region has 13 residues.

This clonotype was seen at least ten times. The J gene is TRBJ1-1, the V gene TRBV29-1; the D is unclear. With 6 bases removed from V and 6 bases from J, the gap between germline ends came to 8 bases. The germline V gene encodes CDR1 SQVTM and CDR2 ANQGSEA. The CDR3 has 10 residues. The CDR3 DNA follows: TGCAGCGTGCGGAGCGCTGAAGCTTTCTTT. Translating it yields CSVRSAEAFF.

The CDR3 coding sequence is TGTGCCAGCAGCGCAGGCATCTCCGGGGAGCTGTTTTTT. It specifies CASSAGISGELFF. The J gene is TRBJ2-2, the V gene TRBV5-4; no reliable D call. Germline V gene lookup returns CDR1 SGHNT and CDR2 YYREEE (reference sequence). V shed 4 bases and J shed 6 bases, with 10 bases lying between them. The CDR3 runs to 13 residues.

At least ten counts were recorded for this clonotype. This chain uses TRBV7-9 with TRBJ2-7; either TRBD1 or TRBD2 may fit D (6 bases each). The germline gives CDR1 SEHNR, CDR2 FQNEAQ (reference sequence). The CDR3 has 15 amino acids. V gave up 2 bases and J gave up 5 bases, with 16 bases separating them. CDR3 region: CASSLSLPGADEQYF. The CDR3 nucleotides read TGTGCCAGCAGCTTATCCCTCCCGGGGGCCGACGAGCAGTACTTC.

This clonotype has just a few counts. The chain employs TRBV7-6 and TRBJ2-7; the match to TRBD1 covers 9 bases. Trimming removed 0 bases from V and 1 base from J; junction bases left unmatched: 1. This CDR3 has 15 residues. Germline assignment: CDR1 SGHVS and CDR2 FNYEAQ. In nucleotides, the CDR3 is TGTGCCAGCAGCTTAGCACAGGGGGCATCCTACGAGCAGTACTTC. Its protein product is CASSLAQGASYEQYF.

This clonotype was recorded at least ten times. This rearrangement joins TRBV2 to TRBJ2-3; the match to TRBD2 covers 12 bases. Germline assignment: CDR1 SNHLY and CDR2 FYNNEI. With V trimmed by 6 bases and J by 3 bases, 7 bases remained unmatched. The CDR3 loop spans 16 amino acids. The CDR3 coding sequence is TGTGCCAGCAGGTCCCGGACTAGCGGGGAGACAGATACGCAGTATTTT. Translation gives CASRSRTSGETDTQYF.

This clonotype was recorded many times. This chain uses TRBV9 with TRBJ2-2, with D tentatively TRBD2 (6 bases). Germline loops: CDR1 SGDLS, CDR2 YYNGEE. The CDR3 is 17 amino acids. Trimming took 0 bases from V and 2 from J, leaving 14 bases between them. CDR3 amino acids: CASSVGLRTINTGELFF. The CDR3 coding sequence is TGTGCCAGCAGCGTAGGTCTGAGGACTATTAACACCGGGGAGCTGTTTTTT. Using reference TRBV9 and TRBJ2-2 for the parts outside the CDR3, the full variable domain is DSGVTQTPKHLITATGQRVTLRCSPRSGDLSVYWYQQSLDQGLQFLIQYYNGEERAKGNILERFSAQQFPDLHSELNLSSLELGDSALYFCASSVGLRTINTGELFFGEGSRLTVL.

There are a few counts of this clonotype. The chain is built from TRBV11-3 and TRBJ2-3, with D possibly TRBD2 on 5 matching bases. Per germline, CDR1 SGHNT and CDR2 YENEEA. The V and J ends lost 0 bases and 0 bases respectively, with 13 bases between them. The CDR3 is 17 amino acids. In nucleotides, the CDR3 is TGTGCCAGCAGCTTAGACGGGAACGCAAAAAGCACAGATACGCAGTATTTT. This codes for CASSLDGNAKSTDTQYF.

In this sample, this clonotype turned up many times. The chain uses TRBV21-1 and TRBJ2-1; TRBD1 is taken as the D call from the table, unchecked against the DNA. TRBV21-1 is a documented pseudogene. CDR3 length equals 16 residues. CDR3 DNA sequence: TGTGCCAGCAGCGGCCCAAGGGGACAGGGTTTTCATGAGCAGTTCTTC. It encodes CASSGPRGQGFHEQFF.

This clonotype was recorded at least ten times. The chain's CDR3 is CSVDALSDTQYF. CDR3 in DNA: TGCAGCGTTGACGCCCTTTCGGATACGCAGTATTTT. The chain combines TRBV29-1 with TRBJ2-3; D unclear. The CDR3 extends over 12 amino acids. From germline, CDR1 is SQVTM and CDR2 ANQGSEA. Trimming cost V 3 bases and J 6 bases, with 10 bases left between them.